This T cell receptor (beta chain) was recorded in a study of T-cell reconstitution after alpha-beta-depleted transplantation in children. General study points: By about two months after transplant, alpha-beta T cells reportedly arose from several hundred graft clones that had expanded.

V lost 6 bases to trimming and J lost 6 bases, with 10 bases between them. CDR3 length: 12 amino acids. Germline V lookup: CDR1 ENHRY, CDR2 SYGVKD. Unique molecular identifiers featured in how the TCRbeta library was prepared. Each CDR3 protein is one row after TCRdb ran MiXCR on the PCR reads. The sample has about 470,000 distinct CDR3 sequences, 43% seen once. In this sample, this clonotype turned up a few times. What it recognizes is unknown. The specimen was PBMCs, collected before TCRalphabeta/CD19-depleted stem cell transplant. The receptor was derived from a girl aged 2-15 years with aplastic anemia, due to receive a stem cell transplant. The J gene is TRBJ2-3, the V gene TRBV10-3; D might be TRBD1 (6 bases). CDR3 nucleotides: TGTGCCATCAGGGCCGGACAGGATACGCAGTATTTT. Protein: CAIRAGQDTQYF.